This T cell receptor beta chain was sequenced during a study of cytotoxic CD8 clonotypes in ibrutinib-treated CLL. Study results and caveats: Patients had baseline clonality above age-matched healthy donors, and this clonality moved with circulating CD8+ T-cell counts.

Note on this clone: No antigen is known for it.

Per germline, CDR1 GTSNPN and CDR2 SVGIG (reference sequence). CDR3 length: 14 residues. V was clipped by 2 bases and J by 4 bases, with 14 bases between them. Depth targeted 1 in 200,000 to 1 in 1 million T cells, averaging roughly 9.3x coverage per clonotype. The assay was immunoSEQ multiplex PCR, and TCRdb's table has in-frame clones only and misses some. Here the sample spans roughly 200,000 clones, around 70% being singletons. The material sequenced was PBMCs, taken after 24 months of ibrutinib treatment. This sequence originates from a human donor with chronic lymphocytic leukemia. The chain carries TRBV30 and TRBJ1-2; a weak D match, TRBD1 (5 bases). The CDR3 protein is CAWSKGPRGYGYTF. CDR3 in DNA: TGTGCCTGGAGTAAGGGACCCCGGGGCTATGGCTACACCTTC.